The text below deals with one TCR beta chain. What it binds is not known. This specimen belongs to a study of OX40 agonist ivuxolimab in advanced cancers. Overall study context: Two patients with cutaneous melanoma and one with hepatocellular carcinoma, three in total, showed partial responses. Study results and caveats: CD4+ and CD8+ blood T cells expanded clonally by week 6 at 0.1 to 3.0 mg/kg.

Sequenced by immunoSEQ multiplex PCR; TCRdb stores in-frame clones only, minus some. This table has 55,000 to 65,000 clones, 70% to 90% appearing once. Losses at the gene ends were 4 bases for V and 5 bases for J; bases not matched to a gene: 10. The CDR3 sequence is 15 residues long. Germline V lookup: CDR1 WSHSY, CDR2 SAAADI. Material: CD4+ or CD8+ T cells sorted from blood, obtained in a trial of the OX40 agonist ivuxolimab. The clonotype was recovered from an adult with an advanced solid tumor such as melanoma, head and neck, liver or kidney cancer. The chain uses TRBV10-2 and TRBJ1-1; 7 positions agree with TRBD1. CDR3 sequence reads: CASSALRGVGTEAFF. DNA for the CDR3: TGCGCCAGCAGTGCCCTCAGGGGGGTAGGGACTGAAGCTTTCTTT.